This is a list of T cell receptor beta chains from one sample in a study of T cell responses to AZD1222 COVID-19 vaccine. The protocol was immunoSEQ multiplex PCR, while the TCRdb copy is restricted to in-frame clones and leaves out a portion. This sample has 60,000 to 65,000 clones, with roughly 84% found just once. The material was peripheral blood, obtained on day 0 of AZD1222 vaccination. The receptors shown here come from an adult in good health. The conserved cysteine and the conserved F or W are not part of the CDR3 here. D genes are given only for firm matches.

>TRBJ1-1|TRBV6-4|TRBD1
ASRRTGAIGNTEAF
>TRBJ2-2|TRBV5-1|TRBD1
ASSLSGGRAGELF
>TRBJ2-5|TRBV7-9|.
ASSFQGRPLETQY
>TRBJ2-3|TRBV10-3|.
AISDRPASTDTQY
>TRBJ2-1|TRBV10-3|.
AIKAENYNEQF
>TRBJ1-6|TRBV18|.
ASSPPQGLGSPLH
>TRBJ2-7|TRBV28|TRBD1
ASSLTGTGRYEQY
>TRBJ2-5|TRBV3-1/TRBV3-2|.
ASSQDSRVGTQY
>TRBJ1-6|TRBV2|.
ASSELDTANSPLH
>TRBJ1-2|TRBV12-3/TRBV12-4|.
ASSQDRDGYT
>TRBJ2-7|TRBV11-2|.
ASSNTISYEQY
>TRBJ2-7|TRBV3-1/TRBV3-2|.
ASSQDGRTMY
>TRBJ1-3|TRBV27|TRBD1
ASTFNRTGGLFSGNTIY
>TRBJ1-5|TRBV6-6|.
ASSPAVSGEANQPQH
>TRBJ1-1|TRBV7-9|.
ASSLIIGVNTEAF
>TRBJ2-1|TRBV19|.
ASSIFVQSYEQF
>TRBJ2-5|TRBV4-2|.
ASSQAGGPQETQY
>TRBJ1-6|TRBV27|.
ASKGVGSPLH
>TRBJ2-2|TRBV2|.
ASSGVLRTGELF
>TRBJ1-4|TRBV20-1|.
SALNVF
>TRBJ1-1|TRBV6-4|.
ASSDEGTSTEAF
>TRBJ2-5|TRBV3-1/TRBV3-2|.
ASSQDSGRAQY
>TRBJ2-3|TRBV19|.
ASSMGYTDTQY
>TRBJ2-2|TRBV4-2|.
ASSPALEQGLTGELF
>TRBJ1-1|TRBV4-2|.
ASSQDEGNTEAF
>TRBJ1-5|TRBV6-4|.
ASSDAGGNQPQH
>TRBJ2-1|TRBV6-4|.
ASSAQHGGSNEQF
>TRBJ2-7|TRBV7-2|.
ASSLPPLTSEQY
>TRBJ2-7|TRBV7-2|.
ASSLAKINYEQY
>TRBJ2-5|TRBV5-1|TRBD2
ASSSGGAPQETQY
>TRBJ2-2|TRBV5-1|.
ASSPGGVGELF
>TRBJ2-7|TRBV28|.
ASSSIDYEQY
>TRBJ1-1|TRBV14|.
ASSPNPPGGLNTEAF
>TRBJ2-7|TRBV19|.
ASSILTGASFYEQY
>TRBJ2-7|TRBV5-1|.
ASSLGMRVEQY
>TRBJ1-6|TRBV5-8|TRBD1
ASTFLTGGYSPLH
>TRBJ1-6|TRBV19|.
ASRKDLRGSPLH
>TRBJ1-2|TRBV6-1|TRBD1
ASSEGTGEFWGYT
>TRBJ1-1|TRBV30|.
AWTRDRPLSAF
>TRBJ1-5|TRBV2|.
ASEQDNSNQPQH
>TRBJ2-7|TRBV5-5|.
ASSLGYEQY
>TRBJ1-5|TRBV2|.
ASRMGFSVNQPQH
>TRBJ2-5|TRBV11-2|.
ASSLQLSETQY
>TRBJ1-5|TRBV2|.
ASSQGSYSNQPQH
>TRBJ2-2|TRBV7-2|.
ASRLLLGGVPGELF
>TRBJ1-3|TRBV10-1|.
ASSRDSGNTIY
>TRBJ1-5|TRBV19|.
ASSNGAGLNQPQH
>TRBJ2-7|TRBV4-2|.
ASSRAGSSYEQY
>TRBJ1-2|TRBV5-1|.
ASSLDRERGNYGYT
>TRBJ1-4|TRBV4-2|.
ASGSGRTNEKLF
>TRBJ2-2|TRBV7-8|.
ASSPNTYGELF